This entry is about one T cell receptor beta chain. Trimming shortened V by 4 bases and J by 0 bases, and 10 bases separated the two germline ends. The CDR3 is made up of 14 amino acids. Germline CDR1 and CDR2: SGHTA and FQGNSA. The sample belongs to a study of OX40 agonist ivuxolimab in advanced cancers. Some clones are missing from TCRdb's copy, which holds only in-frame ones; the method was immunoSEQ multiplex PCR. The table lists over 80,000 clones, roughly 91% of them singletons, with approximately 0.3% in the top ten. The clonotype originates from an adult with an advanced solid tumor such as melanoma, head and neck, liver or kidney cancer. The chain couples TRBV7-2 to TRBJ2-7; D possibly corresponds to TRBD2 (6 bases). The material was CD4+ or CD8+ T cells sorted from blood, obtained in a trial of the OX40 agonist ivuxolimab. The chain's CDR3 is CASSSTRHSYEQYF. CDR3 coding DNA: TGTGCCAGCAGCTCGACTAGGCACTCCTACGAGCAGTACTTC.